This T cell receptor beta chain emerged from a study of CD8 T cells in ankylosing spondylitis. Libraries for TCR beta were made by quantitative 5'-RACE with molecular barcodes. TCRdb reprocessed the 5' RACE reads with MiXCR, giving one entry per CDR3 protein. The data show some 330,000 distinct CDR3 sequences, under 8.5% seen once. Concerning this clonotype: Its antigen is still unknown.

The germline CDR1 and CDR2 sequences are SGHRS and YFSETQ. The CDR3 extends over 13 amino acids. V dropped 3 bases and J dropped 4 bases, with 9 bases sitting between them. Points from the study as a whole: A motif of 7 or 8 highly homologous TCR beta variants was seen as apparently characteristic of ankylosing spondylitis blood. Some motif variants had been reported before (in reactive arthritis synovial fluid and blood). According to the report, clones linked to the disease were significantly enriched in matched synovial fluid samples taken from ankylosing spondylitis patients.

This TCR was recovered from a male donor with ankylosing spondylitis. The rearrangement uses TRBV5-1 and TRBJ2-3; D ambiguous. The sequencing input was blood, either unsorted or a sorted T cell fraction (not recorded which). CDR3 sequence: CASSSEWADTQYF. CDR3 in DNA: TGCGCCAGCAGCTCGGAGTGGGCAGATACGCAGTATTTT.